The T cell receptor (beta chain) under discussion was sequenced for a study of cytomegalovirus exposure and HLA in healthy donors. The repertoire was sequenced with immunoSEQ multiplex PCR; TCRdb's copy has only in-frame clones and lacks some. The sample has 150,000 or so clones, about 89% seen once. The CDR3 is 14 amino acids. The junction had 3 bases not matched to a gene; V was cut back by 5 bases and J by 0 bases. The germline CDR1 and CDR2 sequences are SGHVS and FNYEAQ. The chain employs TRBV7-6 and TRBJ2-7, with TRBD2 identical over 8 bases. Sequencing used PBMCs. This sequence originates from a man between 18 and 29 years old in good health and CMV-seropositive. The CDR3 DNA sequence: TGTGCCAGCAGCCCAGCGGGGGCCTCCTACGAGCAGTACTTC. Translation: CASSPAGASYEQYF.